The T cell receptor beta chain under discussion was sequenced for a study of T-cell memory formation after mild COVID-19. The study's findings and limits: A balance of CD4 and CD8 characterized clones contracting day 15 to 85, whereas later expanders leaned CD4+.

Details on this clonotype: Its antigen is currently unknown.

MiXCR, run by TCRdb on the 5' RACE reads, gives a single entry per CDR3 protein. The repertoire includes under 700,000 distinct CDR3 sequences, roughly 21% of them detected once, and under 15% sits in the top ten. The J segment lost 12 bases and the V segment lost 6 bases, leaving 8 bases of the junction unmatched. This CDR3 is built from 13 residues. Germline assignment: CDR1 SGHTA and CDR2 FQGNSA. This sequence originates from an adult woman who had mild COVID-19 (a few samples of this study predate the infection). Cell type and time point are not known. This rearrangement joins TRBV7-2 to TRBJ2-1, with TRBD2 matching 10 bases. Sequencing was performed on PBMCs or a T cell subset sorted from them (not recorded which). CDR3 sequence (DNA): TGTGCCAGCAGACAGTCTAGCGGGAGCTTGCAGTTCTTC. Amino acid sequence: CASRQSSGSLQFF.